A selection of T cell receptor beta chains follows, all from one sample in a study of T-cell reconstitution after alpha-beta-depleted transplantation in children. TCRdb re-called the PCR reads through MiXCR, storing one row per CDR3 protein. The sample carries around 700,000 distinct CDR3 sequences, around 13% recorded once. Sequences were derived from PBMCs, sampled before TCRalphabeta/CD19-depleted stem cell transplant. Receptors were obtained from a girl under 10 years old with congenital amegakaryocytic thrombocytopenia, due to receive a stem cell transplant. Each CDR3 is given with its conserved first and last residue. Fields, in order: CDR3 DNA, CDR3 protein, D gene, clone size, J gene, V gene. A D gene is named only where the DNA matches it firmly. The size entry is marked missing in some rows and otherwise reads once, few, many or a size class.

CDR3 DNA: TGCAGTGCTAGAGAAGGGGGACAACCAGATACGCAGTATTTT; CDR3 protein: CSAREGGQPDTQYF; D gene: NA; clone size: many; J gene: TRBJ2-3; V gene: TRBV20-1
CDR3 DNA: TGCAGTGCTAGCGACGGACCCTATGGCTACACCTTC; CDR3 protein: CSASDGPYGYTF; D gene: NA; clone size: NA; J gene: TRBJ1-2; V gene: TRBV20-1
CDR3 DNA: TGTGCCAGCAGCTTAGCGCTAAGGAGGGGGCATGACGCTGAAGCTTTCTTT; CDR3 protein: CASSLALRRGHDAEAFF; D gene: TRBD1; clone size: many; J gene: TRBJ1-1; V gene: TRBV7-9
CDR3 DNA: TGTGCCAGCAGCGATCGGGACACCAGGAACACCGGGGAGCTGTTTTTT; CDR3 protein: CASSDRDTRNTGELFF; D gene: NA; clone size: few; J gene: TRBJ2-2; V gene: TRBV12-3/TRBV12-4
CDR3 DNA: TGCAGTGCTAAGCCCGGACTAGCGGGAGCGGGCTACGAGCAGTACTTC; CDR3 protein: CSAKPGLAGAGYEQYF; D gene: TRBD2; clone size: NA; J gene: TRBJ2-7; V gene: TRBV20-1
CDR3 DNA: TGCAGTGCTAGAGTGGGGGTGTACGAGCAGTACTTC; CDR3 protein: CSARVGVYEQYF; D gene: NA; clone size: many; J gene: TRBJ2-7; V gene: TRBV20-1
CDR3 DNA: TGTGCCAGCAGTGATCCCCTAGCGGGAGCTCACCACGAGCAGTACTTC; CDR3 protein: CASSDPLAGAHHEQYF; D gene: TRBD2; clone size: few; J gene: TRBJ2-7; V gene: TRBV2
CDR3 DNA: TGTGCCACCAGCAGAGATCCCGGTGGACTGGGGCATTTT; CDR3 protein: CATSRDPGGLGHF; D gene: NA; clone size: few; J gene: TRBJ1-5; V gene: TRBV15
CDR3 DNA: TGTGCCAGCAGCTTAGCGTCTAGCGGCACAGATACGCAGTATTTT; CDR3 protein: CASSLASSGTDTQYF; D gene: NA; clone size: many; J gene: TRBJ2-3; V gene: TRBV7-2
CDR3 DNA: TGTGCCATCAGTAGAAACAGGGAGGTCGGCAATGAGCAGTTCTTC; CDR3 protein: CAISRNREVGNEQFF; D gene: NA; clone size: few; J gene: TRBJ2-1; V gene: TRBV10-3
CDR3 DNA: TGTGCCAGCAGAGAAACCGGGACAGGGGACAATGAGCAGTTCTTC; CDR3 protein: CASRETGTGDNEQFF; D gene: TRBD1; clone size: few; J gene: TRBJ2-1; V gene: TRBV6-1
CDR3 DNA: TGTGCCAGCTCGGACAGGCCCTATGGCTACACCTTC; CDR3 protein: CASSDRPYGYTF; D gene: TRBD1; clone size: NA; J gene: TRBJ1-2; V gene: TRBV18
CDR3 DNA: TGTGCCAGCAGCTTAGCGGGGGCGGGATTGGCCGGGGAGCTGTTTTTT; CDR3 protein: CASSLAGAGLAGELFF; D gene: NA; clone size: many; J gene: TRBJ2-2; V gene: TRBV7-8
CDR3 DNA: TGCAGTGCTAGGGAACAGGGGTGGTACGAGCAGTACTTC; CDR3 protein: CSAREQGWYEQYF; D gene: TRBD1; clone size: NA; J gene: TRBJ2-7; V gene: TRBV20-1
CDR3 DNA: TGTGCCAGCAGTGACTTGGGACTAGCACTCTACGAGCAGTACTTC; CDR3 protein: CASSDLGLALYEQYF; D gene: TRBD2; clone size: many; J gene: TRBJ2-7; V gene: TRBV2
CDR3 DNA: TGTGCCAGCAGCTTTATTCCAAGACAGGGGCGTAGGGCCAACGTCCTGACTTTC; CDR3 protein: CASSFIPRQGRRANVLTF; D gene: TRBD1; clone size: many; J gene: TRBJ2-6; V gene: TRBV7-6
CDR3 DNA: TGTGCCTGGAACGTCCGAGGGGCCGATCAGCCCCAGCATTTT; CDR3 protein: CAWNVRGADQPQHF; D gene: NA; clone size: NA; J gene: TRBJ1-5; V gene: TRBV30
CDR3 DNA: TGTGCCTGGAGGGAGAAGCGACGACTCCCATACACTGAAGCTTTCTTT; CDR3 protein: CAWREKRRLPYTEAFF; D gene: NA; clone size: many; J gene: TRBJ1-1; V gene: TRBV30
CDR3 DNA: TGCAGTGCTAGGGCTCCATCTCACACAGATACGCAGTATTTT; CDR3 protein: CSARAPSHTDTQYF; D gene: NA; clone size: many; J gene: TRBJ2-3; V gene: TRBV20-1
CDR3 DNA: TGTGCCAGCAGCTTAGAACTTCTGGGAGCGGGAGAGAGTGCCGGGGAGCTGTTTTTT; CDR3 protein: CASSLELLGAGESAGELFF; D gene: TRBD2; clone size: NA; J gene: TRBJ2-2; V gene: TRBV11-1
CDR3 DNA: TGTGCCATCAGTGATTACAGCACTGAAGCTTTCTTT; CDR3 protein: CAISDYSTEAFF; D gene: NA; clone size: many; J gene: TRBJ1-1; V gene: TRBV10-3
CDR3 DNA: TGTGCCAGCAGGCCGCCTGGAGGCCCCTACGAGCAGTACTTC; CDR3 protein: CASRPPGGPYEQYF; D gene: NA; clone size: NA; J gene: TRBJ2-7; V gene: TRBV28
CDR3 DNA: TGCGCCAGCAGCCCTAGCTTTCAGGGCCAATATGAGCAGTTCTTC; CDR3 protein: CASSPSFQGQYEQFF; D gene: NA; clone size: many; J gene: TRBJ2-1; V gene: TRBV5-1
CDR3 DNA: TGCAGTGCTTCACTCGGACCCGCCTACAATGAGCAGTTCTTC; CDR3 protein: CSASLGPAYNEQFF; D gene: NA; clone size: many; J gene: TRBJ2-1; V gene: TRBV20-1
CDR3 DNA: TGCGCCAGCAGAGAAGACGGCTTGGCCCAAAACATTCAGTACTTC; CDR3 protein: CASREDGLAQNIQYF; D gene: NA; clone size: few; J gene: TRBJ2-4; V gene: TRBV5-1
CDR3 DNA: TGTGCCAGCAGCTTACTACAGGGATGGAATGGCTACACCTTC; CDR3 protein: CASSLLQGWNGYTF; D gene: NA; clone size: few; J gene: TRBJ1-2; V gene: TRBV5-6
CDR3 DNA: TGCAGTGCTAGAGAGCCGGGACAGGGCTGGGTGCGGCAGTTCTTC; CDR3 protein: CSAREPGQGWVRQFF; D gene: TRBD1; clone size: few; J gene: TRBJ2-1; V gene: TRBV20-1
CDR3 DNA: TGCGCCAGCAGCCAATCTGGCACTGAAGCTTTCTTT; CDR3 protein: CASSQSGTEAFF; D gene: NA; clone size: many; J gene: TRBJ1-1; V gene: TRBV4-1
CDR3 DNA: TGCGCCAGCAGCTTGGGTGCCTATGGCTACACCTTC; CDR3 protein: CASSLGAYGYTF; D gene: NA; clone size: many; J gene: TRBJ1-2; V gene: TRBV5-1
CDR3 DNA: TGCAGTGCTAGAGCCCGGGGAGCCCCCACAGATACGCAGTATTTT; CDR3 protein: CSARARGAPTDTQYF; D gene: NA; clone size: few; J gene: TRBJ2-3; V gene: TRBV20-1
CDR3 DNA: TGCGCCAGCAGCAAGACAGGGGACTCACCCCTCCACTTT; CDR3 protein: CASSKTGDSPLHF; D gene: TRBD1; clone size: few; J gene: TRBJ1-6; V gene: TRBV5-1
CDR3 DNA: TGTGCCCTGGTGGCGGCAGAGTTGGTCTTC; CDR3 protein: CALVAAELVF; D gene: NA; clone size: few; J gene: TRBJ2-1; V gene: TRBV30
CDR3 DNA: TGTGCCAGCAGTCGGAAGTATGCGGAAAAACTGTTTTTT; CDR3 protein: CASSRKYAEKLFF; D gene: NA; clone size: many; J gene: TRBJ1-4; V gene: TRBV27
CDR3 DNA: TGCAGTGCCAACCCCCCGGGACAGGGTGAGTTTGAAGCTTTCTTT; CDR3 protein: CSANPPGQGEFEAFF; D gene: TRBD1; clone size: NA; J gene: TRBJ1-1; V gene: TRBV20-1
CDR3 DNA: TGTGCCAGCAGCAAAGGTCTAGCGGAGGGGTACAATGAGCAGTTCTTC; CDR3 protein: CASSKGLAEGYNEQFF; D gene: NA; clone size: many; J gene: TRBJ2-1; V gene: TRBV21-1
CDR3 DNA: TGCGCCAGCAGCTTGGCCTTCCGGAACTCAGCCTACGAGCAGTACTTC; CDR3 protein: CASSLAFRNSAYEQYF; D gene: NA; clone size: many; J gene: TRBJ2-7; V gene: TRBV5-1
CDR3 DNA: TGCGCCAGCAGCCAAGTCTCTGAGACCCAGTACTTC; CDR3 protein: CASSQVSETQYF; D gene: NA; clone size: many; J gene: TRBJ2-5; V gene: TRBV4-1
CDR3 DNA: TGCGCCAGCAGCTTCCGACTAGCGGGCGACAATGAGCAGTTCTTC; CDR3 protein: CASSFRLAGDNEQFF; D gene: TRBD2; clone size: many; J gene: TRBJ2-1; V gene: TRBV5-1
CDR3 DNA: TGTGCCAGCAGCCACAGGGTCTCCTACGAGCAGCACTTC; CDR3 protein: CASSHRVSYEQHF; D gene: NA; clone size: NA; J gene: TRBJ2-7; V gene: TRBV3-1
CDR3 DNA: TGTGTCAGCAGCCTTCAACAGGGCGGTGAAAAACTGTTTTTT; CDR3 protein: CVSSLQQGGEKLFF; D gene: NA; clone size: NA; J gene: TRBJ1-4; V gene: TRBV7-2
CDR3 DNA: TGCAGTGCTAGATCGGCCACTAACCTAGATACGCAGTATTTT; CDR3 protein: CSARSATNLDTQYF; D gene: NA; clone size: few; J gene: TRBJ2-3; V gene: TRBV20-1
CDR3 DNA: TGTGCCATCAGTGATCTAGCGTCCCTCACCTACGAGCAGTACTTC; CDR3 protein: CAISDLASLTYEQYF; D gene: NA; clone size: many; J gene: TRBJ2-7; V gene: TRBV10-3
CDR3 DNA: TGTGCCAGCAGTGCTAGACGGGCACTAGCCAAAAACATTCAGTACTTC; CDR3 protein: CASSARRALAKNIQYF; D gene: NA; clone size: many; J gene: TRBJ2-4; V gene: TRBV12-3/TRBV12-4
CDR3 DNA: TGTGCCATCGGGAGGGACATTACGCGCCTGGATACGCAGTATTTT; CDR3 protein: CAIGRDITRLDTQYF; D gene: NA; clone size: few; J gene: TRBJ2-3; V gene: TRBV10-3
CDR3 DNA: TGTGCCAGCAGCATAACCGGGACAGGGTCCTCCTACGAGCAGTACTTC; CDR3 protein: CASSITGTGSSYEQYF; D gene: TRBD1; clone size: NA; J gene: TRBJ2-7; V gene: TRBV7-8
CDR3 DNA: TGTGCCAGCAGCTTACGGTGGGCGAACACCGGGGAGCTGTTTTTT; CDR3 protein: CASSLRWANTGELFF; D gene: NA; clone size: few; J gene: TRBJ2-2; V gene: TRBV7-2
CDR3 DNA: TGCAGTGCTAGATGGATCTCCTACGAGCAGTACTTC; CDR3 protein: CSARWISYEQYF; D gene: NA; clone size: many; J gene: TRBJ2-7; V gene: TRBV20-1
CDR3 DNA: TGTGCCAGCAGCTTCAGCGGGAGACCGAATCCCTACGAGCAGTACTTC; CDR3 protein: CASSFSGRPNPYEQYF; D gene: TRBD2; clone size: few; J gene: TRBJ2-7; V gene: TRBV7-2
CDR3 DNA: TGTGCCAGCAACAGGGGATCGTTCAATCAGCCCCAGCATTTT; CDR3 protein: CASNRGSFNQPQHF; D gene: TRBD1; clone size: NA; J gene: TRBJ1-5; V gene: TRBV3-1
CDR3 DNA: TGTGCCAGCTCACCTGGACAGGGCCCCGGTGAGCAGTTCTTC; CDR3 protein: CASSPGQGPGEQFF; D gene: TRBD1; clone size: NA; J gene: TRBJ2-1; V gene: TRBV18
CDR3 DNA: TGTGCCAGCAGCACCGGGAGGCAGTACTTC; CDR3 protein: CASSTGRQYF; D gene: TRBD2; clone size: NA; J gene: TRBJ2-4; V gene: TRBV2
CDR3 DNA: TGTGCCAGCAGCTTGACCGTCCTAGCGGGATCTGGAGATACGCAGTATTTT; CDR3 protein: CASSLTVLAGSGDTQYF; D gene: TRBD2; clone size: few; J gene: TRBJ2-3; V gene: TRBV7-2
CDR3 DNA: TGTGCCAGCAGCTTGCCGGGACTAGCACCCGGGGAGCTGTTTTTT; CDR3 protein: CASSLPGLAPGELFF; D gene: TRBD2; clone size: NA; J gene: TRBJ2-2; V gene: TRBV5-5
CDR3 DNA: TGCGCCAGCAGTAATGACCCCGGGGGTCGGTACAATGAGCAGTTCTTC; CDR3 protein: CASSNDPGGRYNEQFF; D gene: NA; clone size: few; J gene: TRBJ2-1; V gene: TRBV5-1